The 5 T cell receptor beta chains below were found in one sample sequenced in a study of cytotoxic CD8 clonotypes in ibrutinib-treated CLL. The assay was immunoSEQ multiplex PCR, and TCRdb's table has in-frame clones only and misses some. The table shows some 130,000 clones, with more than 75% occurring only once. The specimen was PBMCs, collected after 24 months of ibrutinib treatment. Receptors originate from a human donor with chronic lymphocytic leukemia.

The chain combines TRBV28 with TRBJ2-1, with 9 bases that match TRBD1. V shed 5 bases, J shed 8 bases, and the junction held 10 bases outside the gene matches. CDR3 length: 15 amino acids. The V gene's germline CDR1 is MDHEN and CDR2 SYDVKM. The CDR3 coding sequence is TGTGCCAGCAGTAAGCCGGGACAGGGTCTCGATGAGCAGTTCTTC. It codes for CASSKPGQGLDEQFF.

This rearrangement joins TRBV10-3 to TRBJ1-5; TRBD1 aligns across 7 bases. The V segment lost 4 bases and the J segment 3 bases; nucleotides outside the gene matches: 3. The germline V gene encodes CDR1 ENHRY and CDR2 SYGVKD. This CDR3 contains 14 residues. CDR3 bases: TGTGCCATCAGTGGGGGACAGATCAATCAGCCCCAGCATTTT. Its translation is CAISGGQINQPQHF.

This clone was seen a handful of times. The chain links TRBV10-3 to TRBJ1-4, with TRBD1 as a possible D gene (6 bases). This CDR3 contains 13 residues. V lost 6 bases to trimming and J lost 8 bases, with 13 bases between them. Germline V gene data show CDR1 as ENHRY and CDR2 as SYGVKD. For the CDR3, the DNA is TGTGCCATCAGGGACAGTTTAGGGGAAAAACTGTTTTTT. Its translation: CAIRDSLGEKLFF.

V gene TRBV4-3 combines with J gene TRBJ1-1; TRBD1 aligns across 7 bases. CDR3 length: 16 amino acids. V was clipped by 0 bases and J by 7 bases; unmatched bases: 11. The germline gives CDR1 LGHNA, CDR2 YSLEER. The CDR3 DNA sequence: TGCGCCAGCAGCCAAGATTGGGGACAGAGGGCCCGTGAAGCTTTCTTT. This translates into CASSQDWGQRAREAFF.

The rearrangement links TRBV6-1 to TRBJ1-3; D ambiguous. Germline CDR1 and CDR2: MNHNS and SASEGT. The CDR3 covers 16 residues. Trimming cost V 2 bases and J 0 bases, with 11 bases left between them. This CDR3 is CASSELGSDSGNTIYF. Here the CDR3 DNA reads TGTGCCAGCAGTGAATTGGGCAGCGACTCTGGAAACACCATATATTTT.